This TCR beta chain was sequenced in a study of T cell responses to AZD1222 COVID-19 vaccine. As for the study in general: Second-dose recipients at about 4 or about 12 weeks were treated as one pooled group.

Study-level findings and limits: Reports say nearly half of spike-specific TCRs go after unmutated variant regions. Spike-specific TCR breadth and depth grew following two AZD1222 doses.

Between the trimmed V and J ends, which lost 8 bases and 6 bases, there was a span of 16 bases. Germline loops: CDR1 MNHEY, CDR2 SVGAGI. The CDR3 totals 13 residues. TCRdb's table, derived via immunoSEQ multiplex PCR, lists solely in-frame clones and lacks some. The sample lists 95,000 to 150,000 clones, approximately 89% occurring once. Details on this clone: Its antigen is currently unknown.

The sequence derives from an adult in good health. Sequencing was performed on peripheral blood, taken on day 0 of AZD1222 vaccination. The chain recombines TRBV6-5 with TRBJ1-2; D unclear. CDR3 nucleotide sequence: TGTGCCAGCTGTAATTCCCGGGAACATGGCTACACCTTC. Amino acids: CASCNSREHGYTF.